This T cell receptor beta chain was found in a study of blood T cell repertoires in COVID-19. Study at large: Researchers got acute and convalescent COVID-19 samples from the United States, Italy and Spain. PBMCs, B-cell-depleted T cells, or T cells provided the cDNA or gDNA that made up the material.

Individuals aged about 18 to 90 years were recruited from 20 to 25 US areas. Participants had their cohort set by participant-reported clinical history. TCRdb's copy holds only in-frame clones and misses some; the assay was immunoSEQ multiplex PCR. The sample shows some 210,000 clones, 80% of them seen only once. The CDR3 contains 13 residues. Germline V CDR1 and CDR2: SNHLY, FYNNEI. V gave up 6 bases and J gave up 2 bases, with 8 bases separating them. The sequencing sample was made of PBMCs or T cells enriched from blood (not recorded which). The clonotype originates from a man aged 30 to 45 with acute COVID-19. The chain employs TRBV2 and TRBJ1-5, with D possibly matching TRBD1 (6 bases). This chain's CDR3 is CASRGAGNQPQHF. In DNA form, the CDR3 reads TGTGCCAGCAGGGGGGCGGGCAATCAGCCCCAGCATTTT. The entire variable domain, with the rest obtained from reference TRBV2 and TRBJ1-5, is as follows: EPEVTQTPSHQVTQMGQEVILRCVPISNHLYFYWYRQILGQKVEFLVSFYNNEISEKSEIFDDQFSVERPDGSNFTLKIRSTKLEDSAMYFCASRGAGNQPQHFGDGTRLSIL.